A selection of T cell receptor beta chains follows, all from one sample in a study of blood T cell repertoires in COVID-19. Data came from immunoSEQ multiplex PCR; TCRdb stores just in-frame clones and leaves some out. The table lists about 320,000 clones, about 92% of them singletons, with approximately 2.5% in the top ten. Sequencing was done on a sample of PBMCs or T cells enriched from blood (not recorded which). These receptors were obtained from a man aged 60 to 75 who had recovered from COVID-19. Each CDR3 is given with its conserved first and last residue. D genes are given only for firm matches.

j_gene | d_gene | v_gene | CDR3nt | CDR3aa
TRBJ2-7 | TRBD2 | TRBV7-3 | TGTGCCAGCAGCTTAACGCCTAGCGGGGGGACCTACGAGCAGTACTTC | CASSLTPSGGTYEQYF
TRBJ1-3 | TRBD1 | TRBV19 | TGTGCCAGTAGTTCCCTGGGGACAGGGGGCTCTGGAAACACCATATATTTT | CASSSLGTGGSGNTIYF
TRBJ2-7 | NA | TRBV9 | TGTGCCAGCAGCACCGAGAGGGACTACGAGCAGTACTTC | CASSTERDYEQYF
TRBJ1-1 | NA | TRBV9 | TGTGCCAGCAGCGTAGGAGGGAGAACTGAAGCTTTCTTT | CASSVGGRTEAFF
TRBJ2-5 | NA | TRBV11-2 | TGTGCCAGCAAGACGGGACACTTTTCGGAGACCCAGTACTTC | CASKTGHFSETQYF
TRBJ1-6 | NA | TRBV7-9 | TGTGCCAGCAGCTCAGTGGATAATTCACCCCTCCACTTT | CASSSVDNSPLHF
TRBJ1-5 | NA | TRBV4-3 | TGCGCCAGCAGCCAAGACATAGGCAATCAGCCCCAGCATTTT | CASSQDIGNQPQHF
TRBJ2-2 | NA | TRBV27 | TGTGCCAGCAGTTCGACTCGCCGGGGTGACACCGGGGAGCTGTTTTTT | CASSSTRRGDTGELFF
TRBJ1-2 | TRBD1 | TRBV19 | TGTGCCAGTAGTATCGTGGGCAGGGGGCTGACCGACTATGGCTACACCTTC | CASSIVGRGLTDYGYTF
TRBJ2-3 | NA | TRBV7-2 | TGTGCCAGCAGCTTAGAGGGACTTCCCACAGATACGCAGTATTTT | CASSLEGLPTDTQYF
TRBJ2-7 | TRBD1 | TRBV5-6 | TGTGCCAGCAGAAAGACAGGGGAGACGTACGAGCAGTACTTC | CASRKTGETYEQYF
TRBJ1-4 | NA | TRBV7-9 | TGTGCCAGCAGCTCCCTTACTAATGAAAAACTGTTTTTT | CASSSLTNEKLFF
TRBJ2-5 | NA | TRBV12-2 | TGTGCAAGTCGCTTGACTAGCGGGAGAAACCAAGAGACCCAGTACTTC | CASRLTSGRNQETQYF
TRBJ2-1 | TRBD2 | TRBV2 | TGTGCCAGCAGAGGTACTAGCGGGGTATACAATGAGCAGTTCTTC | CASRGTSGVYNEQFF